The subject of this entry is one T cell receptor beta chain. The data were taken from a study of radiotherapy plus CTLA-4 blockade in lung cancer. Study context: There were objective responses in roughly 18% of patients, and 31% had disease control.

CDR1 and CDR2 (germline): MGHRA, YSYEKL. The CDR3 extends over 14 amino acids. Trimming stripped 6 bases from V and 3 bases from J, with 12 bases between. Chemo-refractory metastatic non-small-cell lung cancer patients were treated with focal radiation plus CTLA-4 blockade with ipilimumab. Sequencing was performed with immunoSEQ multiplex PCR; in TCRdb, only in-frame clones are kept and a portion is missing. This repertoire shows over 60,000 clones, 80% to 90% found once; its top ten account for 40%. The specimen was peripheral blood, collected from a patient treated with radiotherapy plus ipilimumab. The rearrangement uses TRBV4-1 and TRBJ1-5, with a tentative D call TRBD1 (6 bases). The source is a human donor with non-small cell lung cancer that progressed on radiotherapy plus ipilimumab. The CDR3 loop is CASRQGLNNQPQHF. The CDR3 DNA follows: TGCGCCAGCAGACAGGGCCTGAACAATCAGCCCCAGCATTTT.